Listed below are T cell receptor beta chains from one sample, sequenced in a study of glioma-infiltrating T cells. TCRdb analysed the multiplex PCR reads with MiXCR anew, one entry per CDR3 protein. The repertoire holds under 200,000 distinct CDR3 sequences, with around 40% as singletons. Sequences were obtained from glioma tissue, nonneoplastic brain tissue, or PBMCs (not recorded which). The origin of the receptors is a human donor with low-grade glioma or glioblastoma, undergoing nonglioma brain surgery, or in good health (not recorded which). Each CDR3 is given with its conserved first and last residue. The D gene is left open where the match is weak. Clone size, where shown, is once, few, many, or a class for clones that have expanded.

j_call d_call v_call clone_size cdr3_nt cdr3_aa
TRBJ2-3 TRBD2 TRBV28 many TGTGCCAGCATTCAGGGCGGGAGGGCCTTGGATACGCAGTATTTT CASIQGGRALDTQYF
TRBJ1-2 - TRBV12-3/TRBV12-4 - TGTGCCTGCAGTTTGAGTGTTCTCTATGGCTACACCTTC CACSLSVLYGYTF
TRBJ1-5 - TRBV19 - TGTGTTAGTAGTATAGGTGTGGATCAGCCCCAGCATTTT CVSSIGVDQPQHF
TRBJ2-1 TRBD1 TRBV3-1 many TGTGCCAGCAGCCAACCGGGACAGGGTAACAATGAGCAGTTCTTC CASSQPGQGNNEQFF
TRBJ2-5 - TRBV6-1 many TGTGCCAGCAGAAGAGGGGTTTTGGCAGAGACCCAGTACTTC CASRRGVLAETQYF
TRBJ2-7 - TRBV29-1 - TGCACCGGAGCCTACGAGCAGTACTTC CTGAYEQYF
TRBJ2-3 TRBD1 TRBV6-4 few TGTGCCAGCTCATACAGGGGGCGAAGCACAGATACGCAGTATTTT CASSYRGRSTDTQYF
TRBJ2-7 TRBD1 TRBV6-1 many TGTGCCAGCAGTGAGACAGGGGCCTACGAGCAGTACTTC CASSETGAYEQYF
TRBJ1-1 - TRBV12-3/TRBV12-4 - TGTGCCAGCAGTTTGAATAGTAGGGGCTTAAGCATGAACACTGAAGCTTTCTTT CASSLNSRGLSMNTEAFF
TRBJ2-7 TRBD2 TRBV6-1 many TGTGCCAGCACTGTCCAGCGGGAGACAGACGAGCAGTACTTC CASTVQRETDEQYF
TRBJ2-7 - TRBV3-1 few TGTGCCAGCAGCCCCCTTACAAGCTCCTACGAGCAGTACTTC CASSPLTSSYEQYF
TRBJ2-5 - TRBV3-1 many TGTGCCAGCAGCCAAACGAATAGACAGGCCGAGTACTTC CASSQTNRQAEYF
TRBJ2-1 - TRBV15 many TGTGCCACCAGCAGAGATCGTGGCTATGAGCAGTTCTTC CATSRDRGYEQFF
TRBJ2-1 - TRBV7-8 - TGTGCCAGCAGCTTTCTAGCGCGCGAGCAGTTCTTC CASSFLAREQFF
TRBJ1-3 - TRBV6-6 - TGTGCCAGCAGTTACTCAGGGACGGACGGAAACACCATATGTTTT CASSYSGTDGNTICF
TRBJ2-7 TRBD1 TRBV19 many TGTGCCAGTAGTTCCGGACAGGGTACCTACGAGCAGTACTTC CASSSGQGTYEQYF
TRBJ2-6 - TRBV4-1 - TGCGCCAGCAGCCAAAAGCCGGCTGCGCCGAGGGCCAACGTCCTGACTTTC CASSQKPAAPRANVLTF
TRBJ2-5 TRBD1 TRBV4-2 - TGTGCCAGCAGCCAAGAGACAGGGGCCTACCCGGAGACCCAGTACTTC CASSQETGAYPETQYF
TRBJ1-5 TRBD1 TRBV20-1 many TGCAGTGCTGGCTCAGGGGGCGGTCAGCCCCAGCATTTT CSAGSGGGQPQHF
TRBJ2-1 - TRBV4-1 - TGCGCCAGCAGTCATTTACGGGGGACTCACTACAATGAGCAGTTCTTC CASSHLRGTHYNEQFF
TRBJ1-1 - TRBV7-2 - TGTGCCAGCAGCTTAGGACCGATTCAGAACACTGAAGCTTTCTTT CASSLGPIQNTEAFF
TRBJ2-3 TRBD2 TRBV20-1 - TGCAGTGCTATCGAAAGCGGGAGTGAGACAGATACGCAGTATTTT CSAIESGSETDTQYF
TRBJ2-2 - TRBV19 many TGTGCCAGTAGTATAGGACTGGTGGAGCTGTTTTTT CASSIGLVELFF
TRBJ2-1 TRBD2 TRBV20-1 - TGCAGTGCTGAAGGACTAGCGAACCCCAATGAGCAGTTCTTC CSAEGLANPNEQFF
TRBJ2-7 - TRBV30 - TGTGCCTGGAGTAGCCAGATCTCCTACGAGCAGTACTTC CAWSSQISYEQYF
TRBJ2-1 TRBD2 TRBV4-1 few TGCGCCAGCAGCCAAATAGCGGGAGCCAACCGGGAGCAGTTCTTC CASSQIAGANREQFF
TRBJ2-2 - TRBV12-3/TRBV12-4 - TGTGCCAGCAGTTTAACCCGGCTCGGGGAGCTGTTTTTT CASSLTRLGELFF
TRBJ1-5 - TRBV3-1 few TGTGCCAGCAGTCAAGACTTGAATCAGACCCAGCATTTT CASSQDLNQTQHF
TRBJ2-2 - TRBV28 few TGTGCCAGCACCCCCTACTTTAGGGGCGCCGGGGAGCTGTTTTTT CASTPYFRGAGELFF
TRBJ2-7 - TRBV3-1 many TGTGCCAGCAGCTTCCGGGGGTTTAACGAGCAGCACTTC CASSFRGFNEQHF
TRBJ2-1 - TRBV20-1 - TGCAGTGCTAAGCGGATAGCGGTTATTTACAATGAGCAGTTCTTC CSAKRIAVIYNEQFF
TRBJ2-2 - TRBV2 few TGTGCCAGCAGTTTGCGGGAGAACACCGGGGAGCTGTTTTTT CASSLRENTGELFF
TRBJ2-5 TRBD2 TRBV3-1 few TGTGCCAGCAGCCGGGGACTAGATATTGAGACCCAGTACTTC CASSRGLDIETQYF
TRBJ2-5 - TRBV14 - TGTGCCAGCAGCCAATTTAGGGAGTGGGAGACCCAGTACTTC CASSQFREWETQYF
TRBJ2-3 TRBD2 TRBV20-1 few TGCAGTGCTTTAGCTGGGACAACCGGGACTAGCGGGATGCGTACAGATACGCAGTATTTT CSALAGTTGTSGMRTDTQYF
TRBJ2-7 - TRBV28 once TGTGCCAGCAGATCACGTTCCTTCGAGCGGTTCTCTTACGAGCAGTACTTC CASRSRSFERFSYEQYF
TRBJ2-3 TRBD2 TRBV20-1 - TGCAGTTCTATCCGGACTAGCGGGATTCCATCGGCAGATACGCGGTATTTT CSSIRTSGIPSADTRYF
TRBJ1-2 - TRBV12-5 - TGCGCTAGTGGTTTTGAGTCGCCCTACTATGGCTACACCTTC CASGFESPYYGYTF
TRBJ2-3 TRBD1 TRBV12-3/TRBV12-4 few TGTGCCAGCAGTTTGACAGGGCTTCAGTATTTT CASSLTGLQYF
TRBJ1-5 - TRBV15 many TGTGCCACCAGCAGAGATGGGGGGAAGAGCAATCAGCCCCAGCATTTT CATSRDGGKSNQPQHF
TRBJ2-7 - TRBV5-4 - TGTGCCAGCAGCCAAGATATGGGCGCTACTTCCGCCGAGAAGTACTTC CASSQDMGATSAEKYF
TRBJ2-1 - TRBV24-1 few TGTGCCACCTCAGGGGAAGGGACTCGACGGAATGAGCAGTTCTTC CATSGEGTRRNEQFF
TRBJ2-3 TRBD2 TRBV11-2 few TGTGCCAGCAGGGACAGCGGGAGTCGCGCAGATACGCAGTATTTT CASRDSGSRADTQYF
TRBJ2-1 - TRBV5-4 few TGTGCCAGCAGCTTCGGGACTCAACTCTACAATGAGCAGTTCTTC CASSFGTQLYNEQFF
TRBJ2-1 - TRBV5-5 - TGTGCCAGCAGCTTGAGGCAGACTCTCTACAATGAGCAGTTCTTC CASSLRQTLYNEQFF
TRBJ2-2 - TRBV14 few TGTGCCAGCAGCCTAATCCTTGGACGAGGAACCGGGGAGCTGTTTTTT CASSLILGRGTGELFF
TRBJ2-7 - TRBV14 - TGTGCCAGCAGCCTGACAGGGAGGCACGAGCAGTACTTC CASSLTGRHEQYF
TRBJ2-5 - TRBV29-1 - TGCAGCGTTGAAAAGGGTGAGACCCAGTACTTC CSVEKGETQYF
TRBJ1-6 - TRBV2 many TGTGCCAGCAGTGGAGCGTTCTCCTATAATTCACCCCTCCACTTT CASSGAFSYNSPLHF